This T cell receptor beta chain appears in the sequencing data of a study of shared clonotypes between healthy human individuals. Study details: The composition of the donors was a couple of women and a few men aged 18 to 49. General study results and limits: Non-shared clonotypes displayed generation probabilities falling below those of clonotypes present in all four donors. Rarefaction showed that sequencing of sorted subsets was incomplete (despite large depth).

In the study's own analysis: ImmunoSEQ yielded junction-only sequences lacking quality scores, so filtering differed. Measured with immunoSEQ multiplex PCR; TCRdb has only the in-frame clones, and not every one. V and J calls and clone size are those listed in that table; D and trimming were worked out from the DNA. The sample has 850,000 to 1,200,000 clones; about 74% are singletons. V lost 4 bases to trimming and J lost 0 bases, with 14 bases between them. Germline CDR1 reads SGHDT; CDR2 reads YYEEEE. The CDR3 extends over 15 amino acids. About this clone itself: Its antigen is currently unknown.

V and J are TRBV5-6 and TRBJ2-7; D might be TRBD1 (5 bases). Sequencing was performed on memory CD4+ T cells sorted from blood. Subset of the sample: CD45RA-negative fraction. This sequence originates from a man younger than 30 in good health. The CDR3 loop is CASSPLVTGSYEQYF. CDR3 coding DNA: TGTGCCAGCAGCCCATTAGTCACAGGCTCCTACGAGCAGTACTTC.